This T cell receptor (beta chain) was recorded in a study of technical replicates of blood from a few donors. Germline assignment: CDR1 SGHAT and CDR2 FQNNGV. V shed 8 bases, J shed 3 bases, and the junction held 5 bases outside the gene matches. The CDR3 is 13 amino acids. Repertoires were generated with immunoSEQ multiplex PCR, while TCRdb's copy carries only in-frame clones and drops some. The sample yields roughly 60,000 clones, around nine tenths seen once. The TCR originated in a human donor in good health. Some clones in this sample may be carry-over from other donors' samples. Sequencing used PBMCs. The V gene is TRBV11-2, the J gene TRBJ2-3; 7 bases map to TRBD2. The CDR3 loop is CASRPSGTDTQYF. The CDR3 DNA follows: TGTGCCAGCCGCCCTAGCGGAACAGATACGCAGTATTTT.